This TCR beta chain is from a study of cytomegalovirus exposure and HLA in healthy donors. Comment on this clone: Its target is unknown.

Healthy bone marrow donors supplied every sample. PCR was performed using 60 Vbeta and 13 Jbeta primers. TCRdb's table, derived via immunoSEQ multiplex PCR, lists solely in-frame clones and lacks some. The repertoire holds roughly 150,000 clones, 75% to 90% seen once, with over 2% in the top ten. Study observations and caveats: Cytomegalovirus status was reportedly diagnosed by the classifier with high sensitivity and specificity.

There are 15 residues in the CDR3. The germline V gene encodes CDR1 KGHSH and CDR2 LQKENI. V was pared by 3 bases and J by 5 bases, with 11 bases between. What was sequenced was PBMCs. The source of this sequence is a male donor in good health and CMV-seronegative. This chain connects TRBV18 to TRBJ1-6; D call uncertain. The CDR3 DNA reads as TGTGCCAGCTCACCCGCACGGGAGCATAATTCACCCCTCCACTTT. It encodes CASSPAREHNSPLHF.